This note documents a single T cell receptor (beta chain) sequence. Its specificity is not known. The data originate from a study of CD8 T cells in Susac syndrome. Study outcomes and limitations: It was acknowledged in the study that the number of individuals who were included in its TCR sequencing and HLA analysis was relatively small.

Looked up from germline, CDR1 is SGHDT and CDR2 is YYEEEE. V was trimmed by 1 base and J by 5 bases, leaving 10 bases between them. CDR3 length equals 13 residues. CD8+ and CD4+ T cells from blood underwent TCR beta sequencing. TEMRA cells were FACS-enriched and CD8+ and CD4+ T cells negatively isolated. When the RNA was reverse transcribed, random hexamers were used with an input of about 0.5 to 1 ug. Amplification of TCR beta CDR3 spanned 54 Vbeta and 13 Jbeta via immunoSEQ multiplex PCR. One entry per CDR3 protein, called by TCRdb with MiXCR from the immunoSEQ multiplex PCR reads. This sample has some 140,000 distinct CDR3 sequences; approximately 89% occur once, and the top ten carry 0.2% to 0.25%.

This TCR derives from a human donor with multiple sclerosis. Material for sequencing was CD8+ T cells from PBMCs. This chain joins TRBV5-6 and TRBJ2-7; D gene unclear. CDR3 protein: CASSLRIKNEQYF. CDR3 nucleotide sequence: TGTGCCAGCAGCTTGAGAATCAAGAACGAGCAGTACTTC.